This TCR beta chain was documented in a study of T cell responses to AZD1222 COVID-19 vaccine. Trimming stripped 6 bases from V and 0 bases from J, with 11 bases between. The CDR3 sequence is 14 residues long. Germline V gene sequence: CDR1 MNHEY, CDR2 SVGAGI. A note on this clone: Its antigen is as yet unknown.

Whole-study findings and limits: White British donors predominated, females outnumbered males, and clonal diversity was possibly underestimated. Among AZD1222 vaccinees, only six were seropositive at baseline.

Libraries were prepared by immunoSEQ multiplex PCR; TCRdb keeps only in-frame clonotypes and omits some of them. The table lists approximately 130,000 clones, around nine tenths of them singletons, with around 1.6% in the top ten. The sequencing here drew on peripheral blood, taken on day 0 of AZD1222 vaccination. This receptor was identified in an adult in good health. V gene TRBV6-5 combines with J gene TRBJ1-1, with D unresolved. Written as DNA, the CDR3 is TGTGCCAGCAGCCACCGGGCCCTGAACACTGAAGCTTTCTTT. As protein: CASSHRALNTEAFF.